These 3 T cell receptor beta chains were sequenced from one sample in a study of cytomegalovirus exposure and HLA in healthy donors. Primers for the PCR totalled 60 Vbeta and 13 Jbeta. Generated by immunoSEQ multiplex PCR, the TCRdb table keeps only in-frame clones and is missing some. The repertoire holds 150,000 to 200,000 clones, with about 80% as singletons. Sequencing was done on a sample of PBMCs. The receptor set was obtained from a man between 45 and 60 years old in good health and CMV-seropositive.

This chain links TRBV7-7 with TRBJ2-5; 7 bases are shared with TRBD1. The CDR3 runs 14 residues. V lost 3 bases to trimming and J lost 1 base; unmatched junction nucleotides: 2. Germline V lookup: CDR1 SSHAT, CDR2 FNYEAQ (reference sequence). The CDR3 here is CASSLTGLQETQYF. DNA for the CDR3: TGTGCCAGCAGCTTGACAGGGCTCCAAGAGACCCAGTACTTC.

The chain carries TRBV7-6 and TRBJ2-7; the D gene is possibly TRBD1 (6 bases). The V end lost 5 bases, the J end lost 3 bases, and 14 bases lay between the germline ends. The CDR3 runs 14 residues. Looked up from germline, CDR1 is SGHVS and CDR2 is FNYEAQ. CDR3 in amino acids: CASSPTGIDYEQYF. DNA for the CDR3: TGTGCCAGCAGCCCAACAGGGATAGACTACGAGCAGTACTTC.

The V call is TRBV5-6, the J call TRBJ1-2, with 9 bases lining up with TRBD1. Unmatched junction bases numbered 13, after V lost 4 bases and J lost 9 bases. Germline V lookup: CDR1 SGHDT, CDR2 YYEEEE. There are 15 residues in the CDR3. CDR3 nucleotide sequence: TGTGCCAGCAGCAGAGAGGGACAGGGCCTTATGCGCTACACCTTC. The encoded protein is CASSREGQGLMRYTF.